These 24 T cell receptor beta chains share one sample of origin, sequenced in a study of shared clonotypes between healthy human individuals (dated by TCRdb to the early 2020s). Libraries were made using the immunoSEQ multiplex PCR assay. TCRdb stores this immuneACCESS table with in-frame sequences only. Part of the clones is absent; in the studies checked, under half of the shortfall reflects unresolved V genes, and no reason is known for the rest. The sample includes approximately 530,000 clones, with 90% to 97% observed a single time. The top ten clonotypes cover approximately 0.06% of the sample. Sequences were obtained from naive CD4+ T cells sorted from blood. The cell subset or site label corresponds to: CD45RA+ positively selected. The receptor set was obtained from a woman aged 30 to 39 in good health.

The chain recombines TRBV5-1 with TRBJ2-7; D unclear. The CDR3 runs 13 residues. Germline V gene sequence: CDR1 SGHRS, CDR2 YFSETQ. V was cut by 2 bases and J by 1 base, with 7 bases left in between. This chain's CDR3 is CASSFLVSYEQYF. CDR3 sequence (DNA): TGCGCCAGCAGCTTTCTAGTGTCCTACGAGCAGTACTTC. Full variable domain (missing parts from reference TRBV5-1 and TRBJ2-7): KAGVTQTPRYLIKTRGQQVTLSCSPISGHRSVSWYQQTPGQGLQFLFEYFSETQRNKGNFPGRFSGRQFSNSRSEMNVSTLELGDSALYLCASSFLVSYEQYFGPGTRLTVT.

In this sample, this clone turned up once. The rearrangement links TRBV9 to TRBJ2-5; TRBD1 or TRBD2 may be the D gene (6 bases each). Trimming stripped 0 bases from V and 4 bases from J, with 13 bases between. Germline V CDR1 and CDR2: SGDLS, YYNGEE. The CDR3 loop spans 15 amino acids. The CDR3 loop is CASSVEGGRLETQYF. The CDR3 DNA reads TGTGCCAGCAGCGTAGAAGGGGGGCGCCTAGAGACCCAGTACTTC.

The V and J genes are TRBV9 and TRBJ1-5; D remains ambiguous. In germline, CDR1 is SGDLS, CDR2 YYNGEE. This CDR3 region has 15 residues. Trimming removed 4 bases from V and 4 bases from J, with 15 bases in between. DNA for the CDR3: TGTGCCAGCAGCCCCCTCGACGGCTATAATCAGCCCCAGCATTTT. This encodes CASSPLDGYNQPQHF.

This clone was observed a single time. This CDR3 reads CASSLMDRGFQNPYNEQFF. The CDR3 bases are TGTGCCAGCAGCTTGATGGACAGGGGATTTCAAAATCCCTACAATGAGCAGTTCTTC. The chain has TRBV11-2 and TRBJ2-1, with 9 bases that match TRBD1. The CDR3 sequence is 19 residues long. Trimming took 3 bases from V and 2 from J; bases not matched to a gene: 14. Germline CDR1 SGHAT, CDR2 FQNNGV.

This chain links TRBV10-3 with TRBJ2-1, with D possibly matching TRBD2 (7 bases). With 0 bases removed from V and 1 base from J, the gap between germline ends came to 10 bases. This CDR3 is 16 amino acids long. Germline lookup yields CDR1 ENHRY and CDR2 SYGVKD. CDR3 region: CAISESGGRSYNEQFF. Here the CDR3 DNA reads TGTGCCATCAGTGAGTCGGGGGGGCGATCCTACAATGAGCAGTTCTTC.

This chain uses TRBV7-9 with TRBJ2-1, with D possibly TRBD1 on 6 matching bases. Germline V lookup: CDR1 SEHNR, CDR2 FQNEAQ (reference sequence). V lost 4 bases, J lost 3 bases, and 10 bases lay in between. This CDR3 contains 14 residues. The CDR3 spells CASSYTGFYNEQFF. The CDR3 region has the DNA TGTGCCAGCAGCTATACAGGGTTCTACAATGAGCAGTTCTTC. Filled out from reference TRBV7-9 and TRBJ2-1, the complete variable domain reads DTGVSQNPRHKITKRGQNVTFRCDPISEHNRLYWYRQTLGQGPEFLTYFQNEAQLEKSRLLSDRFSAERPKGSFSTLEIQRTEQGDSAMYLCASSYTGFYNEQFFGPGTRLTVL.

The rearrangement uses TRBV7-8 and TRBJ2-2, with TRBD1 as a possible D gene (6 bases). The germline gives CDR1 SGHVS, CDR2 FQNEAQ. The germline V and J ends were trimmed by 5 bases and 1 base, with 11 bases remaining between them. The CDR3 has 15 amino acids. The CDR3 DNA sequence: TGTGCCAGCAGCCCACAGGGTGGGAACACCGGGGAGCTGTTTTTT. Translated: CASSPQGGNTGELFF.

The V call is TRBV5-4, the J call TRBJ2-4; 10 bases are shared with TRBD1. With V trimmed by 4 bases and J by 3 bases, 7 bases remained unmatched. CDR3 length: 16 residues. From germline, CDR1 is SGHNT and CDR2 YYREEE (reference sequence). CDR3 sequence: CASSPSGTGDKNIQYF. The CDR3 coding sequence is TGTGCCAGCAGCCCTTCCGGGACAGGGGACAAAAACATTCAGTACTTC.

This chain links TRBV27 with TRBJ2-7, with D unresolved. Per the germline V gene, CDR1 is MNHEY and CDR2 is SMNVEV (reference sequence). This CDR3 spans 13 amino acids. The V end lost 4 bases, the J end lost 6 bases, and 13 bases lay between the germline ends. The CDR3 bases are TGTGCCAGCAGTTCCGGGCCTCTCCCCGAGCAGTACTTC. Translating it yields CASSSGPLPEQYF.

In its sample, this clone was seen once. The rearrangement links TRBV5-1 to TRBJ2-7, with 7 bases aligning to TRBD1. The trim removed 3 bases at V and 4 bases at J, leaving 4 bases unmatched. Germline lookup yields CDR1 SGHRS and CDR2 YFSETQ. This CDR3 contains 13 residues. The CDR3 here is CASSWDSKYEQYF. The CDR3 coding sequence is TGCGCCAGCAGCTGGGACAGTAAGTACGAGCAGTACTTC.

CDR3 sequence reads: CASSPTSGGGELFF. For the CDR3, the DNA is TGTGCCAGCTCACCAACTAGCGGAGGCGGGGAGCTGTTTTTT. The V gene is TRBV18, the J gene TRBJ2-2; TRBD2 matches at 8 bases. V lost 2 bases to trimming and J lost 7 bases; unmatched junction nucleotides: 3. In germline, CDR1 is KGHSH, CDR2 LQKENI. The CDR3 totals 14 residues.

J is TRBJ2-3 and V is TRBV30; TRBD2 matches at 8 bases. CDR3 length: 15 residues. The ends lost 5 bases at V and 4 bases at J; junction bases unmatched: 11. Per germline, CDR1 GTSNPN and CDR2 SVGIG (reference sequence). The CDR3 bases are TGTGCCTGGGGAATCGGGACGGGGGGGCCAGATACGCAGTATTTT. This translates into CAWGIGTGGPDTQYF.

The genes are TRBV11-2 and TRBJ1-5, with TRBD1 identical over 7 bases. The CDR3 is 14 residues long. The V segment lost 5 bases and the J segment 2 bases; nucleotides outside the gene matches: 3. The germline V gene encodes CDR1 SGHAT and CDR2 FQNNGV. The CDR3 region is CASSTDRGNQPQHF. CDR3 DNA sequence: TGTGCCAGCAGCACAGACAGGGGCAATCAGCCCCAGCATTTT.

CDR3 residues: CASSLKGGDNEQFF. For the CDR3, the DNA is TGTGCCAGCAGCTTAAAGGGCGGGGACAATGAGCAGTTCTTC. This rearrangement joins TRBV11-3 to TRBJ2-1; the D gene is possibly TRBD2 (6 bases). CDR1 and CDR2 from the germline V gene are SGHNT and YENEEA. V was trimmed by 2 bases and J by 5 bases, leaving 10 bases between them. The CDR3 loop spans 14 amino acids.

The chain couples TRBV28 to TRBJ1-1; D may be TRBD1 (6 bases). Trimming removed 11 bases at V and 0 bases at J, with 16 bases between. Germline CDR1 reads MDHEN; CDR2 reads SYDVKM. The CDR3 has 14 residues. CDR3 region: CAALGDILNTEAFF. CDR3 nucleotide sequence: TGTGCCGCGCTAGGGGACATTCTGAACACTGAAGCTTTCTTT.

The chain is built from TRBV28 and TRBJ2-1; D remains ambiguous. There are 12 residues in the CDR3. V lost 2 bases, J lost 9 bases, and 8 bases lay in between. Germline lookup yields CDR1 MDHEN and CDR2 SYDVKM. CDR3: CASSLESAEQFF. Here the CDR3 DNA reads TGTGCCAGCAGTTTAGAGAGTGCTGAGCAGTTCTTC. Full variable domain (rest looked up from reference TRBV28 and TRBJ2-1): DVKVTQSSRYLVKRTGEKVFLECVQDMDHENMFWYRQDPGLGLRLIYFSYDVKMKEKGDIPEGYSVSREKKERFSLILESASTNQTSMYLCASSLESAEQFFGPGTRLTVL.

This rearrangement joins TRBV2 to TRBJ2-5; TRBD1 aligns across 11 bases. The DNA matches TRBJ2-7 better at its end, which makes the J call doubtful. Germline assignment: CDR1 SNHLY and CDR2 FYNNEI. This CDR3 contains 14 residues. The CDR3 is CASRLGQGAYEQYF. The CDR3 nucleotides read TGTGCCAGCAGGTTGGGACAGGGGGCCTACGAGCAGTACTTC.

The chain employs TRBV5-1 and TRBJ2-3, with D tentatively TRBD1 (5 bases). The V gene lost 6 bases and the J gene lost 6 bases, with 5 bases spanning the gap. The CDR3 sequence is 10 residues long. Germline CDR1 SGHRS, CDR2 YFSETQ. The DNA for the CDR3 is TGCGCCAGCAAGGGGGATACGCAGTATTTT. Residues: CASKGDTQYF.

This chain's CDR3 is CASSNTPTFQETQYF. The CDR3 bases are TGTGCCAGCTCAAACACCCCCACGTTCCAAGAGACCCAGTACTTC. The gene calls are TRBV18 and TRBJ2-5, with D unresolved. The V and J ends lost 5 bases and 1 base respectively, with 14 bases between them. CDR1 KGHSH and CDR2 LQKENI come from the germline V gene. CDR3 length equals 15 residues.

This rearrangement joins TRBV2 to TRBJ2-7; D not resolved. From germline, CDR1 is SNHLY and CDR2 FYNNEI. The V and J ends lost 4 bases and 1 base respectively, with 8 bases between them. This CDR3 has 13 residues. CDR3 region: CASSGKFSYEQYF. The CDR3 DNA follows: TGTGCCAGCAGTGGGAAATTTTCCTACGAGCAGTACTTC.

The chain couples TRBV6-5 to TRBJ2-1; D gene ambiguous. The germline V gene has CDR1 MNHEY and CDR2 SVGAGI. CDR3 length: 16 amino acids. Trimming pared 2 bases from V and 0 bases from J, leaving 11 bases between. Here the CDR3 DNA reads TGTGCCAGCAGTTACAGTTTGGATCGCTCCTACAATGAGCAGTTCTTC. This sequence encodes CASSYSLDRSYNEQFF.

The V and J genes are TRBV19 and TRBJ1-1, with 7 bases that match TRBD1. This CDR3 has 13 residues. Trimming removed 7 bases from V and 8 bases from J; junction bases left unmatched: 10. Germline CDR1 and CDR2: LNHDA and SQIVND (reference sequence). CDR3 loop: CASTLQGPREAFF. DNA for the CDR3: TGTGCCAGTACCTTACAGGGGCCACGGGAAGCTTTCTTT.

The chain uses TRBV10-2 and TRBJ1-2, with TRBD1 matching 9 bases. The CDR3 contains 14 residues. With 6 bases clipped from V and 7 bases from J, the junction kept 9 bases outside the gene matches. Germline V lookup: CDR1 WSHSY, CDR2 SAAADI. CDR3 loop: CASRAQQGAAGYTF. CDR3 nucleotide sequence: TGCGCCAGCAGAGCCCAACAGGGGGCGGCTGGCTACACCTTC.

The rearrangement links TRBV29-1 to TRBJ2-3, with D maybe TRBD1 (6 bases). Germline values: CDR1 SQVTM, CDR2 ANQGSEA. Deletions cut 6 bases from V and 4 bases from J, with 8 bases between. The CDR3 has 11 residues. The CDR3, as DNA: TGCAGCGTCGCAGGGGCAGATACGCAGTATTTT. Residues: CSVAGADTQYF.